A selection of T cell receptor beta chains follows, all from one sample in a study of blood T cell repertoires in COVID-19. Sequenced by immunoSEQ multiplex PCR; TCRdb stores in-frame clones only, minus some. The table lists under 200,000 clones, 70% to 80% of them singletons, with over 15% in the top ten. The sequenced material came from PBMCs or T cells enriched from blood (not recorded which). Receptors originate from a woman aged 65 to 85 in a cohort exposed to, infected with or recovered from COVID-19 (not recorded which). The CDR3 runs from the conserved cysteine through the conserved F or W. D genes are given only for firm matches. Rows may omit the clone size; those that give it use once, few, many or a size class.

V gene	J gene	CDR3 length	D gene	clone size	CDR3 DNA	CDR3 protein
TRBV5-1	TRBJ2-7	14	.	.	TGCGCCAGCAGCTTGTATGGACAGACCTACGAGCAGTACTTC	CASSLYGQTYEQYF
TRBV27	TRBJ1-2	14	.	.	TGTGCCAGCAGTCCATTTACAGGAAACTATGGCTACACCTTC	CASSPFTGNYGYTF
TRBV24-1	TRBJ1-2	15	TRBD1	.	TGTGCCACCAGTGGGGGAGGGACAGGGGACCGTGGCTACACCTTC	CATSGGGTGDRGYTF
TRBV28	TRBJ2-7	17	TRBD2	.	TGTGCCAGCAGGCAGAGCGGGAGGGCCTTTTATCGGGGGGAGCAGTACTTC	CASRQSGRAFYRGEQYF
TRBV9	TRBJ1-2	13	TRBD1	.	TGTGCCAGCAGAAGATCCGGACAGGACAGATACACCTTC	CASRRSGQDRYTF
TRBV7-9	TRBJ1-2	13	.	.	TGTGCCAGCAGCTTATTGGCAGTTTATGGCTACACCTTC	CASSLLAVYGYTF
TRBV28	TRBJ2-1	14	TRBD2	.	TGTGCCTCCCTCGGACTAGCGGGAGGAAATGAGCAGTTCTTC	CASLGLAGGNEQFF
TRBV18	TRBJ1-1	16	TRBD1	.	TGTGCCAGCTCACCGCAACAGGGGGTGATGAACACTGAAGCTTTCTTT	CASSPQQGVMNTEAFF
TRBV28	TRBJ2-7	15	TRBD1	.	TGTGCCAGCAGGGGTGGGTCGGCAGGGGGCGACGAGCAGTACTTC	CASRGGSAGGDEQYF
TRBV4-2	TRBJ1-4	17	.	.	TGTGCCAGCAGCCAAGATAGGGCTGGGGCCAGTAATGAAAAACTGTTTTTT	CASSQDRAGASNEKLFF
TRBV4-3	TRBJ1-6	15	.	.	TGCGCCAGCAGCCACCCCTCGGGAAACAATTCACCCCTCCACTTT	CASSHPSGNNSPLHF
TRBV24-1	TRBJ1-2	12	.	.	TGTGCCACCAGTGAGCCAGGGGCTGGCTACACCTTC	CATSEPGAGYTF
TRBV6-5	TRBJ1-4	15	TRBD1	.	TGTGCCAGCAGCAGGGGGACAGGGGCTAATGAAAAACTGTTTTTT	CASSRGTGANEKLFF
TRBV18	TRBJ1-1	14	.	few	TGTGCCAGCTCACCACGACAGGTGAACACTGAAGCTTTCTTT	CASSPRQVNTEAFF
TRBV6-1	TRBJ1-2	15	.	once	TGTGCCAGCAGTGAATGGTACAGGGATAACTATGGCTACACCTTC	CASSEWYRDNYGYTF
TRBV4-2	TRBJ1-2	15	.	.	TGTGCCAGCAGCCAAGAGGAGAGGTCTAACTATGGCTACACCTTC	CASSQEERSNYGYTF
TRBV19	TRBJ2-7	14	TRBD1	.	TGTGCCAGTAGTATGGGGGACAGTTCCTACGAGCAGTACTTC	CASSMGDSSYEQYF
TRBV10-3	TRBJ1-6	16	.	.	TGTGCCATCAGTGTGGGAGCGGCCGGCCAGAATTCACCCCTCCACTTT	CAISVGAAGQNSPLHF
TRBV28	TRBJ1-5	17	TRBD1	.	TGTGCCAGCAGCCCACTGCGGACAGGGGGCTTTAATCAGCCCCAGCATTTT	CASSPLRTGGFNQPQHF
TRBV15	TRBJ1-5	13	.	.	TGTGCCACCACCACCGGGTGGCGCCAGCCCCAGCATTTT	CATTTGWRQPQHF
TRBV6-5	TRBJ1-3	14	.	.	TGTGCCAGCAGATTACATCTCTCTGGAAACACCATATATTTT	CASRLHLSGNTIYF
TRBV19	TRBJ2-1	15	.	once	TGTGCCAGTAGTATGCGGCGGATGCTCTACAATGAGCAGTTCTTC	CASSMRRMLYNEQFF
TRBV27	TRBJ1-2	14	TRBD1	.	TGTGCCAGCAGTTTATCGACAGGGTCGGTTGGCTACACCTTC	CASSLSTGSVGYTF
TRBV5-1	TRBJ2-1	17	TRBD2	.	TGCGCCAGCAGCTTGGTAAGCGCCCTAGCGGGATTAGGTGAGCAGTTCTTC	CASSLVSALAGLGEQFF
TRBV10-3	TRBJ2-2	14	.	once	TGTGCCATCAGCTCAGGGGAGAACACCGGGGAGCTGTTTTTT	CAISSGENTGELFF
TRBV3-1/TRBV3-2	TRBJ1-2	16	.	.	TGTGCCAGCAGCCCGTGGACACCGGCGTTAGGGTATGGCTACACCTTC	CASSPWTPALGYGYTF
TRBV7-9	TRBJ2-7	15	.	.	TGTGCCAGCACCGACCCGGACAGAGCCTTATACGAGCAGTACTTC	CASTDPDRALYEQYF
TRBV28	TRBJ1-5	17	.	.	TGTGCCAGCAGCCTGATGAGATCTGGGGGGTTTGGCCAGCCCCAGCATTTT	CASSLMRSGGFGQPQHF